The 18 T cell receptor beta chains given below trace back to one sample, sequenced in a study of shared clonotypes between healthy human individuals. Here immunoSEQ multiplex PCR was the method, and the copy in TCRdb shows in-frame clones only, minus some. The sample shows about 670,000 clones, less than 80% of them seen only once. The sequencing input was memory CD4+ T cells sorted from blood. Subset defined: CD45RA-negative fraction. Every receptor here comes from a woman aged 25 to 39 in good health.

The chain is built from TRBV6-5 and TRBJ1-5; no clear D gene. The CDR3 covers 13 residues. V was trimmed by 0 bases and J by 5 bases, leaving 5 bases between them. Germline assignment: CDR1 MNHEY and CDR2 SVGAGI. The CDR3: CASSYSVDQPQHF. The CDR3 DNA reads as TGTGCCAGCAGTTACTCAGTGGATCAGCCCCAGCATTTT.

The V call is TRBV7-9, the J call TRBJ2-5, with a possible D match to TRBD1 (5 bases). In germline, CDR1 is SEHNR, CDR2 FQNEAQ (reference sequence). This CDR3 comprises 14 residues. V lost 3 bases and J 5 bases, leaving 13 bases between the germline ends. CDR3 in DNA: TGTGCCAGCAGCTTTCAGGGTTTGTGGGAGACCCAGTACTTC. Amino acid sequence: CASSFQGLWETQYF.

The V and J genes are TRBV6-6 and TRBJ2-7, with D tentatively TRBD1 (6 bases). The CDR3 sequence is 14 residues long. V lost 5 bases to trimming and J lost 3 bases, with 14 bases between them. Germline CDR1 reads MNHNY; CDR2 reads SVGAGI (reference sequence). In DNA, the CDR3 is TGTGCCAGCAGTCCGGACAGACGGAGCTACGAGCAGTACTTC. This gives the protein CASSPDRRSYEQYF.

The gene calls are TRBV27 and TRBJ2-1; no definite D call. V gave up 6 bases and J gave up 4 bases, with 4 bases separating them. The germline V gene has CDR1 MNHEY and CDR2 SMNVEV (reference sequence). This CDR3 comprises 11 residues. The CDR3 spells CASRRYNEQFF. CDR3 nucleotide sequence: TGTGCCAGCAGGCGGTACAATGAGCAGTTCTTC.

The chain is built from TRBV6-6 and TRBJ2-7, with TRBD1 matching 8 bases. J lost 7 bases, V lost 6 bases, and 8 bases had no gene match. CDR1 is MNHNY and CDR2 is SVGAGI in the germline V gene (reference sequence). This CDR3 contains 13 residues. CDR3 DNA sequence: TGTGCCAGCAGGGGGCAGGGGGCAGGGGAGCAGTACTTC. It codes for CASRGQGAGEQYF.

The gene calls are TRBV5-6 and TRBJ1-5; D not certain. The CDR3 runs to 13 residues. V shed 4 bases and J shed 4 bases, with 9 bases lying between them. Germline V gene sequence: CDR1 SGHDT, CDR2 YYEEEE. CDR3 in amino acids: CASSLAPNQPQHF. The DNA of the CDR3 is TGTGCCAGCAGCCTGGCCCCGAATCAGCCCCAGCATTTT.

This clone was picked up a small number of times. Other nucleotide sequences in the sample specify the same CDR3. In DNA, the CDR3 is TGCGCCAGTAACTCAGGTAGCACAGATACGCAGTATTTT. Residues: CASNSGSTDTQYF. The J gene is TRBJ2-3, the V gene TRBV5-1; the D is unclear. This CDR3 region has 13 residues. V lost 8 bases and J 0 bases, leaving 10 bases between the germline ends. In germline, CDR1 is SGHRS, CDR2 YFSETQ.

This chain connects TRBV2 to TRBJ2-7, with D uncertain. CDR1 and CDR2 from the germline V gene are SNHLY and FYNNEI. V was pared by 7 bases and J by 4 bases, with 5 bases between. The CDR3 contains 10 residues. CDR3 sequence reads: CASTRYEQYF. For the CDR3, the DNA is TGTGCCAGCACACGGTACGAGCAGTACTTC.

This clone was seen a few times. Other nucleotide sequences from this sample produce the same CDR3. The chain is built from TRBV28 and TRBJ1-2; no definite D call. This CDR3 region has 13 residues. Between the trimmed V and J ends, which lost 1 base and 2 bases, there was a span of 5 bases. CDR1 is MDHEN and CDR2 is SYDVKM in the germline V gene. The CDR3 sequence is CASSLSLNYGYTF. The DNA for the CDR3 is TGTGCCAGCAGTTTATCCCTGAACTATGGCTACACCTTC.

This clone was seen more than once but under ten times. The chain has TRBV19 and TRBJ1-5, with a possible D match to TRBD1 (5 bases). Germline CDR1 LNHDA, CDR2 SQIVND (reference sequence). V gave up 6 bases and J gave up 2 bases, with 14 bases separating them. The CDR3 totals 15 residues. CDR3 nucleotide sequence: TGTGCCAGTAGATATAGAGGGACGGGCAATCAGCCCCAGCATTTT. Encoded protein: CASRYRGTGNQPQHF.

This clone appeared a single time. The V gene is TRBV4-2, the J gene TRBJ1-1; tentatively, D is TRBD1 (5 bases). The germline gives CDR1 LGHNA, CDR2 YNFKEQ. The CDR3 has 16 amino acids. Trimming shortened V by 1 base and J by 5 bases, and 17 bases separated the two germline ends. CDR3 DNA sequence: TGTGCCAGCAGCCAAGGGGGCTTATCACCAGAGACTGAAGCTTTCTTT. As protein: CASSQGGLSPETEAFF.

This chain links TRBV29-1 with TRBJ2-5; possible D gene TRBD2, 6 bases. Per germline, CDR1 SQVTM and CDR2 ANQGSEA. This CDR3 has 15 residues. V lost 3 bases to trimming and J lost 1 base, with 15 bases between them. The DNA of the CDR3 is TGCAGCGTTGAGAGGTCGGCGGGGCTCCAAGAGACCCAGTACTTC. It is translated as CSVERSAGLQETQYF.

The chain employs TRBV19 and TRBJ1-1; D remains ambiguous. Trimming left V 7 bases short and J 2 bases short, with 14 bases between. CDR3 size: 14 residues. Germline CDR1 reads LNHDA; CDR2 reads SQIVND (reference sequence). The DNA for the CDR3 is TGTGCCAGTACCCGCCCCGGGCGAAACACTGAAGCTTTCTTT. Translated, it gives CASTRPGRNTEAFF.

The chain carries TRBV9 and TRBJ2-7; D remains ambiguous. The germline V and J ends were trimmed by 1 base and 6 bases, with 11 bases remaining between them. The CDR3 consists of 13 residues. Germline V lookup: CDR1 SGDLS, CDR2 YYNGEE. The CDR3 spells CASSVNLHGEQYF. In DNA, the CDR3 is TGTGCCAGCAGCGTAAATCTGCACGGCGAGCAGTACTTC. Together with reference TRBV9 and TRBJ2-7, the CDR3 gives the full variable domain: DSGVTQTPKHLITATGQRVTLRCSPRSGDLSVYWYQQSLDQGLQFLIQYYNGEERAKGNILERFSAQQFPDLHSELNLSSLELGDSALYFCASSVNLHGEQYFGPGTRLTVT.

V and J are TRBV28 and TRBJ2-1; D assignment may be TRBD1 or TRBD2 (6 bases each). Germline V gene sequence: CDR1 MDHEN, CDR2 SYDVKM. The CDR3 is made up of 13 amino acids. The V end lost 7 bases, the J end lost 3 bases, and 10 bases lay between the germline ends. CDR3 nucleotide sequence: TGTGCCAGCACAGGGGAGGTCTACAATGAGCAGTTCTTC. It translates to CASTGEVYNEQFF.

This sequence joins TRBV18 and TRBJ2-2, with D possibly being TRBD1 (6 bases). The CDR3 contains 15 residues. Per the germline V gene, CDR1 is KGHSH and CDR2 is LQKENI. V was clipped by 6 bases and J by 3 bases, with 14 bases between them. CDR3 protein: CASSPDRRDTGELFF. DNA for the CDR3: TGTGCCAGCTCTCCAGACAGGAGAGACACCGGGGAGCTGTTTTTT. Drawing the rest from reference TRBV18 and TRBJ2-2, the complete variable domain is NAGVMQNPRHLVRRRGQEARLRCSPMKGHSHVYWYRQLPEEGLKFMVYLQKENIIDESGMPKERFSAEFPKEGPSILRIQQVVRGDSAAYFCASSPDRRDTGELFFGEGSRLTVL.

CDR3 DNA sequence: TGTGCCAGCAGCTCATGGACAGGGTCGGGGGAGACCCAGTACTTC. It translates to CASSSWTGSGETQYF. The chain couples TRBV7-2 to TRBJ2-5; 8 bases fit TRBD1. The CDR3 sequence is 15 residues long. Trimming removed 4 bases from V and 5 bases from J; junction bases left unmatched: 9. Germline CDR1 and CDR2: SGHTA and FQGNSA.

This chain connects TRBV11-2 to TRBJ2-1, with TRBD2 matching 7 bases. This CDR3 is 16 amino acids long. CDR1 is SGHAT, CDR2 FQNNGV, per germline. V shed 5 bases, J shed 8 bases, and the junction held 15 bases outside the gene matches. CDR3 nucleotides: TGTGCCAGCAGCCCCCGCGGGAGAGCGAGAGAAGATGAGCAGTTCTTC. Its protein is CASSPRGRAREDEQFF.